This TCR beta chain was recovered during a study of cytotoxic CD8 clonotypes in ibrutinib-treated CLL. As for the study in general: Response sampling took place at median 12 months of treatment, range 6 to 36. Study observations and caveats: For progressing versus sustained-remission patients, sampling times were not the same.

Concerning this clone itself: Its target is unknown.

V was pared by 3 bases and J by 4 bases, with 13 bases between. Germline V gene data show CDR1 as SGDLS and CDR2 as YYNGEE. The CDR3 sequence is 14 residues long. TCRdb's table, derived via immunoSEQ multiplex PCR, lists solely in-frame clones and lacks some. The data hold hundreds of thousands of clones, with roughly 67% observed a single time. This receptor was taken from a human donor with chronic lymphocytic leukemia. The V call is TRBV9, the J call TRBJ1-1; tentative D call: TRBD1 (6 bases). The input for sequencing was PBMCs, taken after 36 months of ibrutinib treatment. CDR3 DNA sequence: TGTGCCAGCAGCGGGAAAGGGGGAGTCACTGAAGCTTTCTTT. Translated, it gives CASSGKGGVTEAFF.